The present TCR beta chain was sequenced within a study of T cells in Graves' hyperthyroidism and ophthalmopathy. Study-wide results and caveats: Ophthalmopathy got predicted by the model a median about 6.5 months before its onset.

CDR3 length: 16 amino acids. Amplified TCR beta CDR3 regions derived from RNA transcripts. The HTBI set primed first-round TCR CDR3 RT-PCR. TCRdb called the multiplex PCR reads again in MiXCR, with one record for every CDR3 protein. The table shows hundreds of thousands of distinct CDR3 sequences, with approximately 25% occurring only once. This clonotype was seen only a few times. No antigen is known for it. The junction shows a germline mismatch at one end, possibly a read error. Diagnoses were established using clinical symptoms, serum thyroxine and TRAb, thyroid ultrasound and orbital computed tomography. Cells are PBMCs isolated from about 10 ml of fresh blood.

Sequenced material: blood. This chain joins TRBV12-3 or TRBV12-4 and TRBJ1-4; D is perhaps TRBD1 (5 bases). The source is a woman younger than 45 with Graves' ophthalmopathy. The CDR3 sequence is CANSPNSGRTNEKLFF. CDR3 DNA sequence: TGTGCCAACAGTCCAAATTCAGGGAGAACTAATGAAAAACTGTTTTTT.